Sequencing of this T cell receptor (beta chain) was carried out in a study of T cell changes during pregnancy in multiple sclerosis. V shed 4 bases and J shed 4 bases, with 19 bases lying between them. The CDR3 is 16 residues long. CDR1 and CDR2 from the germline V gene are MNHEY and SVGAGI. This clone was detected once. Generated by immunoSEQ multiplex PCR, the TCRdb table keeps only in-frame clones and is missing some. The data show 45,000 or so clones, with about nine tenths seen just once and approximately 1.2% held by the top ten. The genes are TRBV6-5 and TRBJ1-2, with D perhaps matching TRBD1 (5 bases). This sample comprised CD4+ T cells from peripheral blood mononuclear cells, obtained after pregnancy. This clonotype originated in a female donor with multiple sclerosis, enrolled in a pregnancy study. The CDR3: CASSFQGARLGYGYTF. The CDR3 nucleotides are TGTGCCAGCAGTTTCCAAGGGGCCCGTCTAGGCTATGGCTACACCTTC.